This T cell receptor (beta chain) was profiled in a study of CD8+CD57+ T cells in acquired aplastic anemia. Overall study context: Mean yield of DNA from sorted CD4+ and CD8+ cells was approximately 3 ug.

16 amino acids form the CDR3, both terminal residues included. Germline V lookup: CDR1 LNHDA, CDR2 SQIVND (reference sequence). Profiles of TCR beta VDJ and CDR3 were generated from a genomic DNA template. TCRdb called the reads again in MiXCR, with one record for every CDR3 protein. The sample has 200,000 to 300,000 distinct CDR3 sequences, approximately 86% seen once. Before being chosen for sequencing, patients had shown CD8+CD57+ cell expansion by flow cytometry. The enrolled patients all had severe acquired aplastic anemia. Details on this clonotype: Its specificity is unknown. No conserved phenylalanine or tryptophan is present at the end of the CDR3, so a read error is the likely explanation. Because the CDR3's place on the DNA is in doubt, the DNA is left out and the CDR3 is given as listed by TCRdb.

Findings of the study overall: A set of twenty-nine CD8+ CDR3 sequences was shared between patients and controls, and these sequences appeared highly expressed in patients.

The chain recombines TRBV19 with TRBJ2-1. This TCR was sampled from a human donor with aplastic anemia. The sample taken for sequencing was sorted CD4+, CD8+, or CD8+CD57+ T cells (not recorded which) from PBMCs. This chain's CDR3 is CASSIANGAYNDQLFV.